In this sample, the clone carrying this T cell receptor (beta chain) turned up many times. The target antigen is unknown. This record belongs to a study of T cells in Graves' hyperthyroidism and ophthalmopathy. Study findings and constraints: Expanded thyroid clonotypes (above 0.001) were mostly also found in blood.

With V trimmed by 5 bases and J by 3 bases, 6 bases remained unmatched. Germline V gene sequence: CDR1 LNHDA, CDR2 SQIVND (reference sequence). There are 14 residues in the CDR3. Using RNA transcripts as the source, TCR beta CDR3 regions were amplified. Using the HTBI primer set, a first-round RT-PCR was run on the TCR CDR3. One entry per CDR3 protein results from TCRdb running MiXCR on the multiplex PCR reads. The sample yields approximately 600,000 distinct CDR3 sequences, 13% to 15% seen once. Sequenced material: blood. This TCR came from a woman aged 18 to 35 with Graves' ophthalmopathy. J is TRBJ1-1 and V is TRBV19; 7 bases match TRBD1. The CDR3 DNA follows: TGTGCCAGTAGTTACAGGACAGGCTACACTGAAGCTTTCTTT. It specifies CASSYRTGYTEAFF.